The rows below give T cell receptor beta chains drawn from one sample of a study of T-cell reconstitution after alpha-beta-depleted transplantation in children. Via MiXCR, TCRdb re-called the PCR reads, giving one row per CDR3 protein. This sample carries about 300,000 distinct CDR3 sequences, 9.5% to 13% of them seen once, and the ten largest clones take over 6%. The sample was PBMCs, taken before TCRalphabeta/CD19-depleted stem cell transplant. These TCRs come from a boy in the first two years of life with acute myeloid leukemia, due to receive a stem cell transplant. CDR3s leave out the opening cysteine and the closing phenylalanine or tryptophan.

TRBJ2-5 TRBV11-1 ASSLAEMTGLHLQETQY
TRBJ2-1 TRBV3-1 ASSQVIREQF
TRBJ2-3 TRBV20-1 SARKDTQY
TRBJ1-3 TRBV10-3 AISDSWTNTIY
TRBJ2-3 TRBV7-2 ASSMTRDTQY
TRBJ2-2 TRBV7-3 ASAAGGPTGELF
TRBJ2-3 TRBV30 AWSVLAPFDTQY
TRBJ2-7 TRBV5-1 ASSLAGGRVSYEQY
TRBJ2-1 TRBV29-1 SVASGSYNEQF
TRBJ2-5 TRBV5-1 ASSPKGGREETQY
TRBJ2-7 TRBV6-2/TRBV6-3 ASTEGLAASYEQY
TRBJ2-1 TRBV29-1 SVEAQREHNEQF
TRBJ2-1 TRBV6-5 ASSYGANRIQF
TRBJ2-7 TRBV12-3/TRBV12-4 ASSLGWTGGGYEQY
TRBJ2-2 TRBV28 ASSPRRGTGPTNTGELF
TRBJ2-1 TRBV3-1 ASSRDRLYNEQF
TRBJ2-1 TRBV5-1 ASRSFNEQF
TRBJ2-7 TRBV6-1 ASRDRGRDQGSYEQY
TRBJ2-7 TRBV6-5 ASSYDTGTAYEQY
TRBJ2-7 TRBV5-1 ASSLVSLHYEQY
TRBJ1-2 TRBV7-8 ASSLAGNEGYT
TRBJ2-3 TRBV20-1 SARTSGWRDTQY
TRBJ1-2 TRBV7-2 ASSLFRTPSNYGYT
TRBJ2-7 TRBV19 ASSKGLAVFYEQY
TRBJ2-2 TRBV20-1 SARDSRGAGELF
TRBJ2-2 TRBV7-2 ASTSFGLARGTGELF
TRBJ2-4 TRBV5-1 ASSLRLQTGAKNIQY
TRBJ2-7 TRBV12-3/TRBV12-4 ASSLLGITYEQY
TRBJ1-4 TRBV7-9 ASSLGWQGHRNEKLF
TRBJ1-3 TRBV25-1 ASSEFGAGGSGNTIY
TRBJ2-2 TRBV5-1 ASSSSTGANTGELF
TRBJ1-2 TRBV28 ASSFESDTAGYT
TRBJ2-1 TRBV11-2 ASSPKAQRGSSYNEQF
TRBJ2-4 TRBV20-1 SARKARENIQY
TRBJ2-7 TRBV4-2 ASSHRQGRSKDEQY
TRBJ2-3 TRBV7-9 ASSLGGGHLMDTQY
TRBJ1-5 TRBV6-1 ASSEAWGDSNQPQH
TRBJ1-2 TRBV7-9 ASSLSRNGYT
TRBJ2-7 TRBV3-1 ASSQDPQILRRQDEQY
TRBJ2-6 TRBV12-3/TRBV12-4 ASSPEVGANVLT
TRBJ1-6 TRBV28 ASSLTRTLSPLH
TRBJ2-1 TRBV5-1 ASSGVNEQF
TRBJ2-3 TRBV7-2 ASSLGWRASADTQY
TRBJ2-1 TRBV11-2 ASSSGLAGSEEQF
TRBJ1-6 TRBV12-3/TRBV12-4 ASTLGSPLH
TRBJ2-3 TRBV5-1 ASSLIGSSTDTQY
TRBJ2-7 TRBV10-3 AISRQGAHEQY
TRBJ1-1 TRBV30 AGNRGNTEAF
TRBJ2-3 TRBV5-6 ASSLVQGRDTQY
TRBJ1-6 TRBV4-2 ASSQDFGVPINSPLH
TRBJ2-3 TRBV12-3/TRBV12-4 ASSFPSGGPDTQY
TRBJ2-5 TRBV13 ASSLWAEETQY
TRBJ1-2 TRBV3-1 ASSQDGLNGYT
TRBJ2-7 TRBV6-5 ASSYSYPGSSYEQY
TRBJ2-2 TRBV12-3/TRBV12-4 ASSISRTGELF
TRBJ2-1 TRBV5-1 ASSRLVLRDRYNEQF